These 26 T cell receptor beta chains came from one sample sequenced in a study of T cell responses to AZD1222 COVID-19 vaccine. Generated by immunoSEQ multiplex PCR, the TCRdb table keeps only in-frame clones and is missing some. The sample carries around 110,000 clones, approximately 90% recorded once. Specimen: peripheral blood, collected 28 days after the second AZD1222 dose. The receptors come from an adult who received the AZD1222 COVID-19 vaccine.

The chain joins TRBV28 to TRBJ2-7; D tentatively fits TRBD1 or TRBD2 (5 bases each). Between the trimmed V and J ends, which lost 3 bases and 2 bases, there was a span of 14 bases. Germline V gene lookup returns CDR1 MDHEN and CDR2 SYDVKM. The length of the CDR3 is 15 residues. The CDR3 region is CASSFLGQGPYEQYF. CDR3 in DNA: TGTGCCAGCAGTTTCCTCGGGCAGGGACCCTACGAGCAGTACTTC.

The chain carries TRBV9 and TRBJ2-2; D may correspond to TRBD1 or TRBD2 (5 bases each). The germline V gene has CDR1 SGDLS and CDR2 YYNGEE. Trimming shortened V by 6 bases and J by 6 bases, and 9 bases separated the two germline ends. The CDR3 covers 12 residues. The CDR3 nucleotides read TGTGCCAGCAACCGGGACCCCGGGGAGCTGTTTTTT. This encodes CASNRDPGELFF. Drawing the rest from reference TRBV9 and TRBJ2-2, the complete variable domain is DSGVTQTPKHLITATGQRVTLRCSPRSGDLSVYWYQQSLDQGLQFLIQYYNGEERAKGNILERFSAQQFPDLHSELNLSSLELGDSALYFCASNRDPGELFFGEGSRLTVL.

The chain links TRBV7-8 to TRBJ2-1, with 11 bases aligning to TRBD2. V lost 3 bases and J lost 6; bases outside the gene matches: 7. The CDR3 has 16 amino acids. Germline CDR1 is SGHVS and CDR2 is FQNEAQ. DNA for the CDR3: TGTGCCAGCAGCTTCCTACTAGCGGGAGAGGGCAATGAGCAGTTCTTC. It yields the protein CASSFLLAGEGNEQFF.

This chain connects TRBV9 to TRBJ2-1; 12 bases align to TRBD2. This CDR3 spans 15 amino acids. Germline loops: CDR1 SGDLS, CDR2 YYNGEE. Trimming cost V 3 bases and J 7 bases; bases outside gene matches: 5. CDR3 bases: TGTGCCAGCAGCGGGACTAGCGGGAAGTTTAATGAGCAGTTCTTC. This translates into CASSGTSGKFNEQFF.

The genes are TRBV3-1 (or the pseudogene TRBV3-2) and TRBJ1-6; D call uncertain. The germline V gene has CDR1 LGHDT and CDR2 YNNKEL (reference sequence). Trimming cost V 4 bases and J 6 bases, with 4 bases left between them. The CDR3 contains 12 residues. This chain's CDR3 is CASSLSNSPLHF. The CDR3, as DNA: TGTGCCAGCAGCCTCTCTAATTCACCCCTCCACTTT.

In this sample, this clone turned up once. This rearrangement joins TRBV5-1 to TRBJ1-4; weak D call: TRBD1 (5 bases). The V gene lost 0 bases and the J gene lost 3 bases, with 9 bases spanning the gap. The CDR3 is 15 amino acids. Germline V gene sequence: CDR1 SGHRS, CDR2 YFSETQ. The CDR3 reads CASSLVGDSNEKLFF. Here the CDR3 DNA reads TGCGCCAGCAGCTTGGTCGGGGACTCTAATGAAAAACTGTTTTTT.

V is TRBV12-3 or TRBV12-4 and J is TRBJ2-1, with D perhaps matching TRBD1 or TRBD2 (5 bases each). Trimming shortened V by 5 bases and J by 12 bases, and 17 bases separated the two germline ends. CDR3 length: 13 residues. This CDR3 is CASSGTPNRVQFF. In nucleotides, the CDR3 is TGTGCCAGCAGTGGGACGCCCAACCGGGTGCAGTTCTTC.

The chain is built from TRBV11-3 and TRBJ2-7; TRBD2 matches 9 bases. The CDR3 has 15 amino acids. Germline V CDR1 and CDR2: SGHNT, YENEEA. V shed 1 base, J shed 4 bases, and the junction held 5 bases outside the gene matches. Here the CDR3 DNA reads TGTGCCAGCAGCTTAGGGGCGACTAGCGGATACGAGCAGTACTTC. The encoded protein is CASSLGATSGYEQYF.

The genes are TRBV5-1 and TRBJ2-1, with D tentatively TRBD2 (5 bases). This CDR3 region has 17 residues. Germline lookup yields CDR1 SGHRS and CDR2 YFSETQ. V was clipped by 4 bases and J by 4 bases, with 21 bases between them. The CDR3 nucleotides read TGCGCCAGCAGCCCTATGCCGGCGGGTCCAAGTTACAATGAGCAGTTCTTC. Residues: CASSPMPAGPSYNEQFF.

V usage is TRBV18 and J usage is TRBJ1-4; TRBD1 matches 9 bases. J gave up 0 bases and V 6 bases, and 8 bases lay outside the gene matches. Germline CDR1 is KGHSH and CDR2 is LQKENI. CDR3 length equals 17 residues. CDR3 in amino acids: CASSPGTGIPTNEKLFF. CDR3 nucleotides: TGTGCCAGCTCGCCCGGGACAGGGATACCAACTAATGAAAAACTGTTTTTT.

CDR3 region: CASSLHRGNGYTF. The CDR3 DNA reads TGTGCCAGCAGCTTACACAGGGGAAACGGCTACACCTTC. This sequence joins TRBV7-2 and TRBJ1-2; 7 bases align to TRBD1. CDR1 and CDR2 (germline): SGHTA, FQGNSA. CDR3 length: 13 amino acids. The V gene end was trimmed by 2 bases and the J gene end by 8 bases; junction bases not matched to a gene: 5.

The chain combines TRBV7-2 with TRBJ2-1, with D possibly matching TRBD2 (6 bases). The germline V gene encodes CDR1 SGHTA and CDR2 FQGNSA. The CDR3 sequence is 13 residues long. V lost 2 bases, J lost 12 bases, and 14 bases lay in between. This chain's CDR3 is CASSLSRSGGQFF. The CDR3 DNA reads as TGTGCCAGCAGCTTAAGCCGATCCGGGGGGCAGTTCTTC.

The chain has TRBV7-6 and TRBJ2-1; D possibly corresponds to TRBD1 (6 bases). CDR1 and CDR2 (germline): SGHVS, FNYEAQ. V lost 1 base to trimming and J lost 1 base, with 23 bases between them. The CDR3 sequence is 20 residues long. This chain's CDR3 is CASSLEFSSEVQGSYNEQFF. The CDR3 nucleotides read TGTGCCAGCAGCTTAGAGTTTTCGTCGGAGGTACAGGGATCCTACAATGAGCAGTTCTTC.

CDR3 coding DNA: TGTGCCTGGAGGGTTATCTCTGGGTCCTACAATGAGCAGTTCTTC. Amino acid sequence: CAWRVISGSYNEQFF. This chain links TRBV30 with TRBJ2-1; D is ambiguous. V was trimmed by 3 bases and J by 1 base, leaving 13 bases between them. The germline V gene encodes CDR1 GTSNPN and CDR2 SVGIG (reference sequence). The CDR3 covers 15 residues.

This clone showed up just a few times. The chain employs TRBV3-1 (or the pseudogene TRBV3-2) and TRBJ1-2, with D perhaps matching TRBD1 (6 bases). From germline, CDR1 is LGHDT and CDR2 YNNKEL (reference sequence). CDR3 length equals 14 residues. V lost 0 bases, J lost 9 bases, and 14 bases lay in between. The CDR3: CASSQERGGFRYTF. The CDR3 DNA reads TGTGCCAGCAGCCAAGAAAGAGGGGGGTTTCGCTACACCTTC.

The chain links TRBV3-1 (or the pseudogene TRBV3-2) to TRBJ2-7, with unresolved D. Germline V gene sequence: CDR1 LGHDT, CDR2 YNNKEL (reference sequence). The CDR3 loop spans 14 amino acids. Trimming pared 2 bases from V and 3 bases from J, leaving 11 bases between. The CDR3 reads CASSQYNGGYEQYF. In DNA, the CDR3 is TGTGCCAGCAGCCAATATAACGGCGGCTACGAGCAGTACTTC.

The chain carries TRBV5-1 and TRBJ2-3; D gene unclear. The V gene's germline CDR1 is SGHRS and CDR2 YFSETQ. The CDR3 contains 11 residues. Trimming took 4 bases from V and 2 from J, leaving 2 bases between them. The CDR3 DNA reads TGCGCCAGCAGCAACACAGATACGCAGTATTTT. This codes for CASSNTDTQYF.

The CDR3 loop reads CANPQGDRGVPSSYNEQFF. CDR3 coding DNA: TGCGCCAACCCCCAAGGGGACAGGGGCGTCCCGAGCTCCTACAATGAGCAGTTCTTC. The V and J genes are TRBV5-1 and TRBJ2-1, with TRBD1 matching 10 bases. The CDR3 covers 19 residues. From germline, CDR1 is SGHRS and CDR2 YFSETQ. With V trimmed by 9 bases and J by 0 bases, 18 bases remained unmatched.

The CDR3 protein is CASSLGRSGISTDTQYF. The CDR3 DNA follows: TGTGCCAGCAGCTTAGGTCGGTCGGGCATCAGCACAGATACGCAGTATTTT. V gene TRBV7-3 combines with J gene TRBJ2-3; D gene uncertain. Germline CDR1 reads SGHTA; CDR2 reads FQGTGA. The CDR3 contains 17 residues. V lost 2 bases, J lost 0 bases, and 15 bases lay in between.

In its sample, this clone was seen a few times. V usage is TRBV11-2 and J usage is TRBJ2-3; 9 bases agree with TRBD2. CDR3 length equals 14 residues. V was pared by 5 bases and J by 2 bases, with 2 bases of the junction left unmatched. Germline V gene sequence: CDR1 SGHAT, CDR2 FQNNGV. The CDR3 sequence: CASSLAGYTDTQYF. As DNA, the CDR3 is TGTGCCAGCAGCCTAGCGGGATACACAGATACGCAGTATTTT.

This clone appeared a single time. The V call is TRBV19, the J call TRBJ1-1; possible D gene TRBD1, 5 bases. The CDR3 loop spans 13 amino acids. V lost 4 bases, J lost 1 base, and 7 bases lay in between. Germline CDR1 LNHDA, CDR2 SQIVND (reference sequence). CDR3 protein: CASSRGPNTEAFF. CDR3 bases: TGTGCCAGTAGTAGGGGACCGAACACTGAAGCTTTCTTT. Combining the CDR3 with reference TRBV19 and TRBJ1-1 gives the whole variable domain DGGITQSPKYLFRKEGQNVTLSCEQNLNHDAMYWYRQDPGQGLRLIYYSQIVNDFQKGDIAEGYSVSREKKESFPLTVTSAQKNPTAFYLCASSRGPNTEAFFGQGTRLTVV.

The chain links TRBV12-3 or TRBV12-4 to TRBJ2-3, with unresolved D. The CDR3 totals 11 residues. V gave up 10 bases and J gave up 6 bases, with 11 bases separating them. Here the CDR3 reads CATHGVDTQYF. CDR3 nucleotides: TGTGCCACCCATGGGGTCGATACGCAGTATTTT.

V is TRBV11-2 and J is TRBJ2-2, with 8 positions matching TRBD2. V shed 5 bases, J shed 8 bases, and the junction held 13 bases outside the gene matches. In germline, CDR1 is SGHAT, CDR2 FQNNGV. The CDR3 loop spans 16 amino acids. The CDR3 reads CASSGIREGLNGELFF. The CDR3 DNA follows: TGTGCCAGCAGCGGAATACGGGAGGGCCTTAATGGGGAGCTGTTTTTT.

A single count supports this clone. The J gene is TRBJ1-5, the V gene TRBV6-5; D is unclear. Trimming left V 0 bases short and J 4 bases short, with 7 bases between. This CDR3 contains 14 residues. Germline loops: CDR1 MNHEY, CDR2 SVGAGI. CDR3 DNA sequence: TGTGCCAGCAGTTACTCAAAAGGGAATCAGCCCCAGCATTTT. This gives the protein CASSYSKGNQPQHF.

The V and J genes are TRBV27 and TRBJ2-1, with D possibly being TRBD2 (6 bases). In germline, CDR1 is MNHEY, CDR2 SMNVEV (reference sequence). The CDR3 length is 15 residues. V dropped 3 bases and J dropped 2 bases, with 11 bases sitting between them. The CDR3: CASSFNSGPYNEQFF. In nucleotides, the CDR3 is TGTGCCAGCAGTTTTAATAGCGGACCCTACAATGAGCAGTTCTTC.

Here the CDR3 DNA reads TGCAGTGCCGCCGGGCTGGATACGCAGTATTTT. The encoded protein is CSAAGLDTQYF. The J gene is TRBJ2-3, the V gene TRBV20-1; D is ambiguous. V was trimmed by 6 bases and J by 6 bases, leaving 10 bases between them. CDR1 and CDR2 (germline): DFQATT, SNEGSKA (reference sequence). The CDR3 covers 11 residues.